Below, 26 T cell receptor beta chains from the same sample are listed, as sequenced in a study of Ad26.COV2.S vaccination and SARS-CoV-2 variants. Treatment here: around 19 received Ad26.COV2.S at low or high dose, single or two shots; 5 received placebo; per-sample allocation not given. Sampling was performed 63 days after the first vaccine or placebo injection. The protocol was immunoSEQ multiplex PCR, while the TCRdb copy is restricted to in-frame clones and leaves out a portion. The sample contains more than 300,000 clones, about 86% of which appear only once. The sample consisted of peripheral blood, taken in a trial of Ad26.COV2.S vaccine versus placebo. These receptors all stem from a person aged 18-60 years who received the Ad26.COV2.S COVID-19 vaccine or a placebo.

This clone was recorded a few times. The chain is built from TRBV5-6 and TRBJ1-5, with D tentatively TRBD1 (6 bases). Between the trimmed V and J ends, which lost 5 bases and 4 bases, there was a span of 25 bases. The CDR3 extends over 18 amino acids. In germline, CDR1 is SGHDT, CDR2 YYEEEE. The CDR3 is CASSYEDRMAFRNQPQHF. In DNA, the CDR3 is TGTGCCAGCAGTTACGAAGACAGGATGGCCTTTAGGAATCAGCCCCAGCATTTT. Filled out from reference TRBV5-6 and TRBJ1-5, the complete variable domain reads DAGVTQSPTHLIKTRGQQVTLRCSPKSGHDTVSWYQQALGQGPQFIFQYYEEEERQRGNFPDRFSGHQFPNYSSELNVNALLLGDSALYLCASSYEDRMAFRNQPQHFGDGTRLSIL.

Only a few counts were recorded for this clone. The genes are TRBV23-1 and TRBJ2-3; possible D gene TRBD1, 5 bases. TRBV23-1 is annotated as an ORF whose role is uncertain. V lost 2 bases to trimming and J lost 0 bases, with 12 bases between them. The CDR3 is 16 amino acids. The CDR3 bases are TGCGCCAGCAGTCAACTCGACAGTCCAAGCACAGATACGCAGTATTTT. This encodes CASSQLDSPSTDTQYF.

The rearrangement uses TRBV29-1 and TRBJ2-3; the D gene is possibly TRBD2 (6 bases). The CDR3 length is 13 residues. Germline CDR1 is SQVTM and CDR2 is ANQGSEA. DNA of the CDR3: TGCAGTTCGGAGGGGACCGACACAGATACGCAGTATTTT. Its protein product is CSSEGTDTDTQYF.

The genes are TRBV11-2 and TRBJ2-3; TRBD2 aligns across 10 bases. Trimming removed 5 bases from V and 1 base from J; junction bases left unmatched: 6. The CDR3 length is 16 residues. Germline CDR1 reads SGHAT; CDR2 reads FQNNGV. CDR3 in amino acids: CASSLQRGGGTDTQYF. DNA of the CDR3: TGTGCCAGCAGCCTTCAGCGGGGGGGCGGCACAGATACGCAGTATTTT.

The chain links TRBV24-1 to TRBJ2-5; perhaps TRBD1 as D (5 bases). The CDR3 loop spans 14 amino acids. Trimming took 5 bases from V and 0 from J, leaving 9 bases between them. CDR1 is KGHDR and CDR2 is SFDVKD in the germline V gene. In nucleotides, the CDR3 is TGTGCCACCAGTGGGACACAGTACCAAGAGACCCAGTACTTC. This codes for CATSGTQYQETQYF.

The chain uses TRBV2 and TRBJ2-2, with 8 nucleotides matching TRBD2. Germline V gene sequence: CDR1 SNHLY, CDR2 FYNNEI. This CDR3 spans 14 amino acids. V shed 8 bases, J shed 4 bases, and the junction held 6 bases outside the gene matches. The CDR3 here is CASFRGGRTGELFF. The CDR3 bases are TGTGCCAGCTTCCGGGGGGGCCGCACCGGGGAGCTGTTTTTT. Filled out from reference TRBV2 and TRBJ2-2, the complete variable domain reads EPEVTQTPSHQVTQMGQEVILRCVPISNHLYFYWYRQILGQKVEFLVSFYNNEISEKSEIFDDQFSVERPDGSNFTLKIRSTKLEDSAMYFCASFRGGRTGELFFGEGSRLTVL.

The chain is built from TRBV7-9 and TRBJ1-5; 8 bases fit TRBD1. V trimming: 5 bases; J trimming: 6 bases; junction bases outside the gene matches: 6. This CDR3 region has 14 residues. Germline V gene data show CDR1 as SEHNR and CDR2 as FQNEAQ (reference sequence). CDR3 nucleotide sequence: TGTGCCAGCAGCAACTCGACAGGGGTTCAGCCCCAGCATTTT. Encoded protein: CASSNSTGVQPQHF.

This clone has just a few counts. The chain links TRBV7-8 to TRBJ2-7; D is undetermined. This CDR3 region has 12 residues. Trimming cost V 5 bases and J 0 bases, with 5 bases left between them. Germline CDR1 is SGHVS and CDR2 is FQNEAQ. CDR3 region: CASSLYSYEQYF. The CDR3 bases are TGTGCCAGCAGCCTTTACTCCTACGAGCAGTACTTC.

V gene TRBV14 combines with J gene TRBJ2-2; perhaps TRBD1 as D (5 bases). CDR1 is SGHDN and CDR2 is FVKESK in the germline V gene. The CDR3 consists of 15 residues. V was cut by 1 base and J by 5 bases, with 11 bases left in between. The CDR3 DNA reads as TGTGCCAGCAGCCAAGGTCCGGACAATACCGGGGAGCTGTTTTTT. Its protein product is CASSQGPDNTGELFF.

The chain links TRBV5-1 to TRBJ2-5; D call uncertain. The CDR3 runs 16 residues. Per the germline V gene, CDR1 is SGHRS and CDR2 is YFSETQ. V was cut by 0 bases and J by 2 bases, with 14 bases left in between. CDR3 loop: CASSLGILNLQETQYF. CDR3 sequence (DNA): TGCGCCAGCAGCTTGGGGATTTTGAATCTACAAGAGACCCAGTACTTC.

This chain uses TRBV7-2 with TRBJ2-7, with TRBD2 matching 7 bases. The CDR3 contains 16 residues. V trimming: 0 bases; J trimming: 2 bases; junction bases outside the gene matches: 7. The germline V gene has CDR1 SGHTA and CDR2 FQGNSA. Here the CDR3 reads CASSLALLAVPYEQYF. CDR3 DNA sequence: TGTGCCAGCAGCTTAGCGCTTCTAGCGGTCCCCTACGAGCAGTACTTC.

The chain joins TRBV12-3 or TRBV12-4 to TRBJ1-2; D ambiguous. V was cut by 6 bases and J by 8 bases, with 7 bases left in between. The CDR3 covers 10 residues. CDR3 sequence (DNA): TGTGCCAGCAGGGGTCCCGGCTACACCTTC. This encodes CASRGPGYTF.

The V gene is TRBV7-2, the J gene TRBJ2-5; the match to TRBD1 covers 8 bases. The CDR3 extends over 14 amino acids. Germline V CDR1 and CDR2: SGHTA, FQGNSA. V was clipped by 6 bases and J by 0 bases; unmatched bases: 3. Here the CDR3 reads CASSRDRNQETQYF. The CDR3 coding sequence is TGTGCCAGCAGTAGGGACAGGAACCAAGAGACCCAGTACTTC.

V is TRBV3-1 (or the pseudogene TRBV3-2) and J is TRBJ2-1; D is perhaps TRBD1 or TRBD2 (6 bases each). Per germline, CDR1 LGHDT and CDR2 YNNKEL (reference sequence). Trimming cost V 3 bases and J 0 bases, with 12 bases left between them. CDR3 size: 16 residues. The CDR3: CASSHVGGPSYNEQFF. The CDR3 DNA is TGTGCCAGCAGCCACGTCGGGGGCCCCTCCTACAATGAGCAGTTCTTC.

The CDR3 sequence is CASGLLAGLSYNEQFF. CDR3 nucleotides: TGTGCCAGTGGACTTTTAGCGGGTCTCTCCTACAATGAGCAGTTCTTC. The J gene is TRBJ2-1, the V gene TRBV19; 7 bases line up with TRBD2. Germline V gene lookup returns CDR1 LNHDA and CDR2 SQIVND (reference sequence). Unmatched junction bases numbered 10, after V lost 8 bases and J lost 0 bases. The CDR3 runs to 16 residues.

This clone came up a few times. This chain uses TRBV5-1 with TRBJ1-4; D remains ambiguous. Germline V gene data show CDR1 as SGHRS and CDR2 as YFSETQ. V was cut by 0 bases and J by 1 base, with 7 bases left in between. This CDR3 region has 15 residues. The CDR3 spells CASSLGGQTNEKLFF. The CDR3 nucleotides read TGCGCCAGCAGCTTGGGCGGCCAAACTAATGAAAAACTGTTTTTT.

The chain joins TRBV18 to TRBJ1-5; tentative D call: TRBD1 (5 bases). This CDR3 region has 15 residues. Germline V CDR1 and CDR2: KGHSH, LQKENI. V was clipped by 2 bases and J by 3 bases, with 11 bases between them. The CDR3 DNA reads as TGTGCCAGCTCACCAAACGGGACTTTCAATCAGCCCCAGCATTTT. Translation: CASSPNGTFNQPQHF.

The CDR3 reads CASSPPGGVADTQYF. The CDR3 region has the DNA TGTGCCAGCAGCCCCCCTGGGGGGGTTGCAGATACGCAGTATTTT. The V gene is TRBV7-9, the J gene TRBJ2-3, with 7 bases fitting TRBD2. Germline V lookup: CDR1 SEHNR, CDR2 FQNEAQ (reference sequence). V dropped 5 bases and J dropped 4; count of bases not matched to a gene: 9. This CDR3 comprises 15 residues.

The rearrangement joins TRBV9 to TRBJ1-3; 8 nucleotides match TRBD1. This CDR3 has 13 residues. Trimming removed 7 bases from V and 2 bases from J; junction bases left unmatched: 2. The V gene's germline CDR1 is SGDLS and CDR2 YYNGEE. The CDR3 sequence: CASDRGAGNTIYF. The CDR3, as DNA: TGTGCCAGCGACAGGGGAGCTGGAAACACCATATATTTT.

CDR3 protein: CASSHRGGNQPQHF. In DNA, the CDR3 is TGTGCCAGCAGTCACAGGGGAGGGAATCAGCCCCAGCATTTT. The rearrangement joins TRBV6-2 or TRBV6-3 to TRBJ1-5; 7 bases align to TRBD1. This CDR3 is built from 14 residues. With 5 bases clipped from V and 4 bases from J, the junction kept 5 bases outside the gene matches. The germline gives CDR1 MNHEY, CDR2 SVGEGT.

The table lists this clone with many counts. This sample also contains other DNA sequences that code for the same CDR3. The J gene is TRBJ2-7, the V gene TRBV4-3; D perhaps matches TRBD1 (5 bases). Germline CDR1 LGHNA, CDR2 YSLEER. CDR3 length: 14 amino acids. Trimming left V 0 bases short and J 2 bases short, with 8 bases between. CDR3 amino acids: CASSQDQGPYEQYF. In nucleotides, the CDR3 is TGCGCCAGCAGCCAAGATCAGGGCCCCTACGAGCAGTACTTC.

The CDR3 DNA follows: TGTGCCAGCAGGCCAACAGGGATGGACTATGGCTACACCTTC. Its protein is CASRPTGMDYGYTF. This sequence joins TRBV5-5 and TRBJ1-2; perhaps TRBD1 as D (6 bases). The V end was cut by 5 bases, the J end by 3 bases, with 14 bases between. The CDR3 spans 14 residues. Germline V CDR1 and CDR2: SGHKS, YYEKEE (reference sequence).

The chain employs TRBV19 and TRBJ2-7, with D hard to call. The CDR3 is 10 residues long. Germline V gene data show CDR1 as LNHDA and CDR2 as SQIVND (reference sequence). V was trimmed by 6 bases and J by 4 bases, leaving 4 bases between them. In DNA, the CDR3 is TGTGCCAGTAGGTGGTACGAGCAGTACTTC. Translating it yields CASRWYEQYF.

J is TRBJ2-1 and V is TRBV11-2; 8 bases are a match to TRBD1. V dropped 4 bases and J dropped 9; count of bases not matched to a gene: 11. Germline CDR1 reads SGHAT; CDR2 reads FQNNGV. The CDR3 sequence is 15 residues long. The CDR3 reads CASSSPGQVYAEQFF. The CDR3 nucleotides are TGTGCCAGCAGCTCGCCGGGACAGGTATATGCTGAGCAGTTCTTC.

A remark on this clone: The same CDR3 arises from other DNA sequences in this sample as well. The rearrangement joins TRBV11-2 to TRBJ2-7; D might be TRBD1 (6 bases). Trimming removed 4 bases from V and 4 bases from J, with 8 bases in between. The germline CDR1 and CDR2 sequences are SGHAT and FQNNGV. This CDR3 has 12 amino acids. CDR3 nucleotide sequence: TGTGCCAGCAGCTCACAGGGTTACGAGCAGTACTTC. Translated: CASSSQGYEQYF.

The rearrangement uses TRBV11-2 and TRBJ1-2; TRBD1 aligns across 7 bases. The CDR3 is 14 residues long. Germline CDR1 SGHAT, CDR2 FQNNGV. With 7 bases clipped from V and 6 bases from J, the junction kept 11 bases outside the gene matches. The CDR3 coding sequence is TGTGCCAGCACCCAGGGGGGGAACAGCCATGGCTACACCTTC. It translates to CASTQGGNSHGYTF.